This entry lists 14 T cell receptor beta chains sequenced from one sample in a study of T cell responses to AZD1222 COVID-19 vaccine. Profiling relied on immunoSEQ multiplex PCR, and the TCRdb table lists in-frame clones only, not all of them. The sample holds 90,000 to 120,000 clones, roughly 85% seen once. The material was peripheral blood, obtained 28 days after the second AZD1222 dose. The receptors shown here come from an adult who received the AZD1222 COVID-19 vaccine.

This CDR3 is CSASGASDGDTQYF. As DNA, the CDR3 is TGCAGTGCTAGTGGAGCGAGCGATGGCGATACGCAGTATTTT. This sequence joins TRBV20-1 and TRBJ2-3; D is unresolved. The germline CDR1 and CDR2 sequences are DFQATT and SNEGSKA (reference sequence). Trimming left V 3 bases short and J 6 bases short, with 16 bases between. There are 14 residues in the CDR3.

This chain links TRBV14 with TRBJ1-1, with D hard to call. Trimming cost V 1 base and J 4 bases, with 16 bases left between them. The germline gives CDR1 SGHDN, CDR2 FVKESK. This CDR3 is built from 16 residues. CDR3: CASSQVGHSAVTEAFF. The CDR3 nucleotides read TGTGCCAGCAGCCAAGTTGGGCACAGCGCTGTCACTGAAGCTTTCTTT.

The chain has TRBV20-1 and TRBJ1-1; a weak D match, TRBD1 (6 bases). Trimming pared 6 bases from V and 5 bases from J, leaving 16 bases between. Germline V gene data show CDR1 as DFQATT and CDR2 as SNEGSKA (reference sequence). The CDR3 covers 13 residues. This chain's CDR3 is CSASFQGSTEAFF. The DNA for the CDR3 is TGCAGTGCAAGTTTCCAGGGGTCGACTGAAGCTTTCTTT.

The CDR3 here is CASSLGGLGYTF. The CDR3 DNA is TGTGCCAGCAGTTTAGGGGGATTGGGCTACACCTTC. This sequence joins TRBV6-5 and TRBJ1-2, with D possibly matching TRBD1 (6 bases). CDR1 and CDR2 (germline): MNHEY, SVGAGI. The CDR3 runs 12 residues. V was clipped by 4 bases and J by 8 bases, with 11 bases between them.

This clone was observed a handful of times. The chain has TRBV11-1 and TRBJ2-5; 8 bases agree with TRBD2. J was trimmed by 0 bases and V by 0 bases; bases with no gene match: 9. There are 18 residues in the CDR3. Germline V gives CDR1 SGHAT, CDR2 FQDESV (reference sequence). This CDR3 reads CASSLASGSGRYQETQYF. CDR3 sequence (DNA): TGTGCCAGCAGCTTAGCGTCTGGAAGCGGGAGATACCAAGAGACCCAGTACTTC.

The chain recombines TRBV6-2 or TRBV6-3 with TRBJ2-3; no clear D gene. Between the trimmed V and J ends, which lost 4 bases and 2 bases, there was a span of 7 bases. The V gene's germline CDR1 is MNHEY and CDR2 SVGEGT. CDR3 length: 13 amino acids. Here the CDR3 DNA reads TGTGCCAGCAGTTTGGAGATCACAGATACGCAGTATTTT. It yields the protein CASSLEITDTQYF.

The chain has TRBV18 and TRBJ1-6; D may be TRBD1 (6 bases). The CDR3 covers 16 residues. V lost 2 bases and J lost 5, with 13 bases in between. Germline V lookup: CDR1 KGHSH, CDR2 LQKENI. The CDR3 loop is CASSPVSPGDNSPLHF. CDR3 sequence (DNA): TGTGCCAGCTCACCAGTTTCGCCAGGGGATAATTCACCCCTCCACTTT.

The chain couples TRBV6-5 to TRBJ1-1, with 7 bases aligning to TRBD1. J lost 0 bases, V lost 6 bases, and 7 bases had no gene match. The CDR3 spans 15 residues. Germline lookup yields CDR1 MNHEY and CDR2 SVGAGI. CDR3 region: CASRLRGRVNTEAFF. The CDR3 nucleotides read TGTGCCAGCAGGCTGAGGGGGCGGGTGAACACTGAAGCTTTCTTT.

This clone was seen only once. The rearrangement links TRBV7-9 to TRBJ1-1; D gene ambiguous. CDR1 SEHNR and CDR2 FQNEAQ come from the germline V gene (reference sequence). The CDR3 has 14 amino acids. V was clipped by 4 bases and J by 4 bases, with 13 bases between them. The CDR3: CASSSVLQLTEAFF. The CDR3 nucleotides read TGTGCCAGCAGCTCTGTTCTGCAGCTCACTGAAGCTTTCTTT.

V gene TRBV7-9 combines with J gene TRBJ2-1; 9 positions agree with TRBD1. Unmatched junction bases numbered 8, after V lost 5 bases and J lost 6 bases. CDR1 and CDR2 (germline): SEHNR, FQNEAQ (reference sequence). The CDR3 has 15 residues. The CDR3 is CASSPGTGLFNEQFF. The DNA of the CDR3 is TGTGCCAGCAGCCCCGGGACAGGGCTTTTCAATGAGCAGTTCTTC.

The gene calls are TRBV7-2 and TRBJ1-4; D uncertain. Deletions cut 5 bases from V and 0 bases from J, with 13 bases between. This CDR3 is 16 amino acids long. Germline-derived CDR1 and CDR2 are SGHTA and FQGNSA. Here the CDR3 DNA reads TGTGCCAGCAGCATCCGGACGGCTGCAACTAATGAAAAACTGTTTTTT. Translating gives CASSIRTAATNEKLFF.

The chain has TRBV5-1 and TRBJ2-1; 9 bases match TRBD1. There are 15 residues in the CDR3. The germline V gene has CDR1 SGHRS and CDR2 YFSETQ. V lost 7 bases to trimming and J lost 0 bases; unmatched junction nucleotides: 5. DNA for the CDR3: TGCGCCAGCCAGACAGGGGGAAGCTCCTACAATGAGCAGTTCTTC. It translates to CASQTGGSSYNEQFF.

The V and J genes are TRBV3-1 (or the pseudogene TRBV3-2) and TRBJ2-1, with D uncertain. V was pared by 2 bases and J by 9 bases, with 8 bases between. The length of the CDR3 is 12 residues. Germline CDR1 LGHDT, CDR2 YNNKEL (reference sequence). In DNA, the CDR3 is TGTGCCAGCAGCCAATGGGTGAGTGAGCAGTTCTTC. Translating gives CASSQWVSEQFF.

The CDR3 DNA reads TGTGCCAGCAGAGGTACTGGTAATTCACCCCTCCACTTT. Amino acid sequence: CASRGTGNSPLHF. The chain couples TRBV6-5 to TRBJ1-6; the D is unclear. This CDR3 is 13 amino acids long. Deletions cut 6 bases from V and 6 bases from J, with 9 bases between. Germline V lookup: CDR1 MNHEY, CDR2 SVGAGI.